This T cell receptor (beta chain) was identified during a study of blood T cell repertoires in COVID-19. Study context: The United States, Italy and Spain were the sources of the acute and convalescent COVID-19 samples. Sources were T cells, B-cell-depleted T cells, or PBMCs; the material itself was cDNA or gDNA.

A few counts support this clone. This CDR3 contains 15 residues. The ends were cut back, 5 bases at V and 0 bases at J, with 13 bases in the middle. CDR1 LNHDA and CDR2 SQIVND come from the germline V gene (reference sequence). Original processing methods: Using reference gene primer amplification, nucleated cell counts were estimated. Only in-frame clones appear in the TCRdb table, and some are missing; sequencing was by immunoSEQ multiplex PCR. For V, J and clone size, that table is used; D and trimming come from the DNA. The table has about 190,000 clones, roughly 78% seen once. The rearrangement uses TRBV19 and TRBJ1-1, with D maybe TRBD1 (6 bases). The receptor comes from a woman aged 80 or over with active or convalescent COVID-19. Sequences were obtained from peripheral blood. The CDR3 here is CASSLRQDMNTEAFF. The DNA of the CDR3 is TGTGCCAGTAGTCTTAGACAGGACATGAACACTGAAGCTTTCTTT.